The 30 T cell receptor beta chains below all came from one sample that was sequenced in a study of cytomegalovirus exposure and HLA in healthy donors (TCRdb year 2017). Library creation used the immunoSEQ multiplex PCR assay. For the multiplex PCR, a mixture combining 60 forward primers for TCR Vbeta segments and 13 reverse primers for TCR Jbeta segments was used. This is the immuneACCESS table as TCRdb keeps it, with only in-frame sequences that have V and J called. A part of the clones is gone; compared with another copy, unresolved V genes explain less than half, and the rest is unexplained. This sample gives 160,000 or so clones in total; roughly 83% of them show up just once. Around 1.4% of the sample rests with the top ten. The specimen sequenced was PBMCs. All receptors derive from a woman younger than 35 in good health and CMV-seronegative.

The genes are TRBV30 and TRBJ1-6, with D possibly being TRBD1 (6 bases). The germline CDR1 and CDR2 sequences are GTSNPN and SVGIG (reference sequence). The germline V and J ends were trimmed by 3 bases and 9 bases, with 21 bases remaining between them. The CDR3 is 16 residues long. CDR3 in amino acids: CAWSPAGTQWLSPLHF. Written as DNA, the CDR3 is TGTGCCTGGAGCCCTGCCGGGACACAATGGCTTTCACCCCTCCACTTT.

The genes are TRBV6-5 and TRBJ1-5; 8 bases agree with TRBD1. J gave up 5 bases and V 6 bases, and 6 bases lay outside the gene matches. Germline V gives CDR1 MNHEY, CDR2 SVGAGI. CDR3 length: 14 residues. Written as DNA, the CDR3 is TGTGCCAGCAGCCAGGGGACAGGAGATCAGCCCCAGCATTTT. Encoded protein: CASSQGTGDQPQHF.

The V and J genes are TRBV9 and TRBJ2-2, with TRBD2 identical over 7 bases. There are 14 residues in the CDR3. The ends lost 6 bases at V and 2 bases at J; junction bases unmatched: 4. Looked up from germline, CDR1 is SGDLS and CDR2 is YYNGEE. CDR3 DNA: TGTGCCAGCAAGCCTAGCGGCAACACCGGGGAGCTGTTTTTT. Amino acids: CASKPSGNTGELFF. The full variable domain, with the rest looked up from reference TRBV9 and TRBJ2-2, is DSGVTQTPKHLITATGQRVTLRCSPRSGDLSVYWYQQSLDQGLQFLIQYYNGEERAKGNILERFSAQQFPDLHSELNLSSLELGDSALYFCASKPSGNTGELFFGEGSRLTVL.

The CDR3: CASSDSPGGQPQHF. The CDR3 bases are TGTGCCAGCAGTGACTCACCAGGGGGCCAGCCCCAGCATTTT. The V call is TRBV6-4, the J call TRBJ1-5; 8 bases line up with TRBD1. The CDR3 spans 14 residues. The germline V gene encodes CDR1 MRHNA and CDR2 SNTAGT. Losses at the gene ends were 0 bases for V and 7 bases for J; bases not matched to a gene: 2.

Here the CDR3 reads CASSLVGGSTDTQYF. In DNA form, the CDR3 reads TGCGCCAGCAGCTTGGTAGGCGGATCCACAGATACGCAGTATTTT. The gene calls are TRBV5-1 and TRBJ2-3; D remains ambiguous. Trimming shortened V by 0 bases and J by 2 bases, and 10 bases separated the two germline ends. CDR3 length: 15 residues. Germline lookup yields CDR1 SGHRS and CDR2 YFSETQ.

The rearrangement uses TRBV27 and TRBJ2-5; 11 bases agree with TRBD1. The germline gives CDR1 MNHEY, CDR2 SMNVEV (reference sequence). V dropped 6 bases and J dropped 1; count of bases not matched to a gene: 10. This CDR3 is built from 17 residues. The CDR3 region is CASRTKGTGGSQETQYF. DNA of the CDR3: TGTGCCAGCAGAACGAAAGGGACAGGGGGTTCCCAAGAGACCCAGTACTTC.

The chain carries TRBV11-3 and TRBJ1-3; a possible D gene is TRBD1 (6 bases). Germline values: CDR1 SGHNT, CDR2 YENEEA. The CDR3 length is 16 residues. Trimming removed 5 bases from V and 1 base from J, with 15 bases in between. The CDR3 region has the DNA TGTGCCAGCAGCCTCTACAGGGATAGGTCTGGAAACACCATATATTTT. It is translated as CASSLYRDRSGNTIYF.

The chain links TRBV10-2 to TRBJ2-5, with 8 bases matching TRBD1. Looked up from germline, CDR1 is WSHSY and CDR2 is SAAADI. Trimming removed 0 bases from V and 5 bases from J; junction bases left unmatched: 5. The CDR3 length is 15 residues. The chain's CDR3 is CASSESPGGGETQYF. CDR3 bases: TGCGCCAGCAGTGAGTCGCCAGGGGGCGGGGAGACCCAGTACTTC.

CDR3: CASSLPPTSDEKLFF. DNA for the CDR3: TGTGCCAGCAGCTTACCCCCTACTTCGGATGAAAAACTGTTTTTT. This chain connects TRBV7-6 to TRBJ1-4; D remains unclear. There are 15 residues in the CDR3. From germline, CDR1 is SGHVS and CDR2 FNYEAQ. V lost 2 bases and J 6 bases, leaving 13 bases between the germline ends.

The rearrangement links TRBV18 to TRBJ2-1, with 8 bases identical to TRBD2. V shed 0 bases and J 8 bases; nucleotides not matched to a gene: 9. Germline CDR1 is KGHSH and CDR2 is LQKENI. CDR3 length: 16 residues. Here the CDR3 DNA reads TGTGCCAGCTCACCACCGAGAAGCGGGGGCGGGCATGAGCAGTTCTTC. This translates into CASSPPRSGGGHEQFF.

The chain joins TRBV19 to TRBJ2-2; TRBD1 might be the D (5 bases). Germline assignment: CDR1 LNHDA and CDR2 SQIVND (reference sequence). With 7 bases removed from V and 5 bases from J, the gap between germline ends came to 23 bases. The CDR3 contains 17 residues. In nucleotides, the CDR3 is TGTGCCAGTAACACGTTTTGGGGCTCTAGTAATACCGGGGAGCTGTTTTTT. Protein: CASNTFWGSSNTGELFF. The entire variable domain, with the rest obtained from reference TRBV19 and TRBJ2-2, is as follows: DGGITQSPKYLFRKEGQNVTLSCEQNLNHDAMYWYRQDPGQGLRLIYYSQIVNDFQKGDIAEGYSVSREKKESFPLTVTSAQKNPTAFYLCASNTFWGSSNTGELFFGEGSRLTVL.

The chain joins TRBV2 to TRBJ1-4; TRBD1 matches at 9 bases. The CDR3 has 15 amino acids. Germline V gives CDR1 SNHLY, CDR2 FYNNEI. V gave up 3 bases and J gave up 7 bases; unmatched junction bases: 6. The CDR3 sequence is CASSEDRGAGEKLFF. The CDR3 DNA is TGTGCCAGCAGTGAGGACAGGGGCGCAGGTGAAAAACTGTTTTTT.

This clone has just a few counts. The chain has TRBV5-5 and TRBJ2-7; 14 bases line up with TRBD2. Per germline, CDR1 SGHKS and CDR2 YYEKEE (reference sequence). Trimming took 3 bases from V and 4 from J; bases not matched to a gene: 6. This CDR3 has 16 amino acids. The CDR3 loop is CASSYGLAGGTYEQYF. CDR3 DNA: TGTGCCAGCAGCTATGGACTAGCGGGGGGCACATACGAGCAGTACTTC.

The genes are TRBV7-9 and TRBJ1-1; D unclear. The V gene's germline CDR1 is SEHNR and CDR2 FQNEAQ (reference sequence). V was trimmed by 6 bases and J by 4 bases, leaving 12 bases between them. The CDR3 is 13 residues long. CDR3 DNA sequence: TGTGCCAGCAGTTATAAGGCGGGCACTGAAGCTTTCTTT. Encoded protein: CASSYKAGTEAFF.

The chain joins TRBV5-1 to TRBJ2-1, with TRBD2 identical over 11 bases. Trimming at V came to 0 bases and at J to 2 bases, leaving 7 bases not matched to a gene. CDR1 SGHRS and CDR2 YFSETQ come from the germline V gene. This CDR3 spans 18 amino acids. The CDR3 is CASSLVGTSGDTYNEQFF. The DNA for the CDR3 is TGCGCCAGCAGCTTGGTGGGGACTAGCGGCGATACCTACAATGAGCAGTTCTTC.

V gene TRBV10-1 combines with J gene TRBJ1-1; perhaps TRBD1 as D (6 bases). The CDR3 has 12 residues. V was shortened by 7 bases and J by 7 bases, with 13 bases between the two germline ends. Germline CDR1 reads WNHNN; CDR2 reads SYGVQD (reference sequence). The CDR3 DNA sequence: TGCGCCAGCACAACAGGGACGAGTGAAGCTTTCTTT. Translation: CASTTGTSEAFF.

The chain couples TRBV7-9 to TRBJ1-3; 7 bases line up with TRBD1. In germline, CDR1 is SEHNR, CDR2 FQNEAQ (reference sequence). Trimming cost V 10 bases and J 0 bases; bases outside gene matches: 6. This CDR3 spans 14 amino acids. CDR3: CANGQADSGNTIYF. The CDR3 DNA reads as TGTGCCAATGGACAGGCTGACTCTGGAAACACCATATATTTT. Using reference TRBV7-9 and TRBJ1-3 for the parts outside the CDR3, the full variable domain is DTGVSQNPRHKITKRGQNVTFRCDPISEHNRLYWYRQTLGQGPEFLTYFQNEAQLEKSRLLSDRFSAERPKGSFSTLEIQRTEQGDSAMYLCANGQADSGNTIYFGEGSWLTVV.

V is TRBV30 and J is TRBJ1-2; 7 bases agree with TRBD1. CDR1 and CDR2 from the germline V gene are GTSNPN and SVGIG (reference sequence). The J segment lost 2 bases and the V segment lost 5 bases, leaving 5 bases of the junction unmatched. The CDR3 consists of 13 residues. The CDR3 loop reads CAWRGTENYGYTF. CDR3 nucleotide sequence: TGTGCCTGGCGTGGGACAGAGAACTATGGCTACACCTTC. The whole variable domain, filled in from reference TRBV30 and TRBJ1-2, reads SQTIHQWPATLVQPVGSPLSLECTVEGTSNPNLYWYRQAAGRGLQLLFYSVGIGQISSEVPQNLSASRPQDRQFILSSKKLLLSDSGFYLCAWRGTENYGYTFGSGTRLTVV.

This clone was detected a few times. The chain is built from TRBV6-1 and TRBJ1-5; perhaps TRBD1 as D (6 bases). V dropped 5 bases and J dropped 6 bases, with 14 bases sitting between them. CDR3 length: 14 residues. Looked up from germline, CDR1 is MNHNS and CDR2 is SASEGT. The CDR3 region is CASSLTQGRQPQHF. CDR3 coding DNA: TGTGCCAGCAGTTTGACACAGGGACGTCAGCCCCAGCATTTT.

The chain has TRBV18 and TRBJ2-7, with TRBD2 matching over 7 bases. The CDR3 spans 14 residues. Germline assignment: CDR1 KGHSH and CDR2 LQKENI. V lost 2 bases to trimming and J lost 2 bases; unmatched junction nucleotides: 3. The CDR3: CASSPGEGPYEQYF. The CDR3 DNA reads TGTGCCAGCTCACCAGGGGAGGGCCCCTACGAGCAGTACTTC.

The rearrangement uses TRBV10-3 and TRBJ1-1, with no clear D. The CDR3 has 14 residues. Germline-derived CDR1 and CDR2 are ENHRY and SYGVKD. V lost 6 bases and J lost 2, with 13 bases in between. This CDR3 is CAIRDQVLNTEAFF. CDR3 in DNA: TGTGCCATCAGGGATCAGGTCCTTAACACTGAAGCTTTCTTT.

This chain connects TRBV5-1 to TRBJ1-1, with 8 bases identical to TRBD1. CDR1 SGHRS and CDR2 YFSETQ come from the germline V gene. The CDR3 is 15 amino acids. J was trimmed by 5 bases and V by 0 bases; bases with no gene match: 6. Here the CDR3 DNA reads TGCGCCAGCAGCTTGGTTGGACAGGGTCAAACTGAAGCTTTCTTT. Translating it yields CASSLVGQGQTEAFF. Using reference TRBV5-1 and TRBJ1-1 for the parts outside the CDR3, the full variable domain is KAGVTQTPRYLIKTRGQQVTLSCSPISGHRSVSWYQQTPGQGLQFLFEYFSETQRNKGNFPGRFSGRQFSNSRSEMNVSTLELGDSALYLCASSLVGQGQTEAFFGQGTRLTVV.

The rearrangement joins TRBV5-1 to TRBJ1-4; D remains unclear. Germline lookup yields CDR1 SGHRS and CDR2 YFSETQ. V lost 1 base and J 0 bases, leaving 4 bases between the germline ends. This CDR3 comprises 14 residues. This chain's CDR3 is CASSLSSTNEKLFF. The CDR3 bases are TGCGCCAGCAGCTTGTCTTCAACTAATGAAAAACTGTTTTTT.

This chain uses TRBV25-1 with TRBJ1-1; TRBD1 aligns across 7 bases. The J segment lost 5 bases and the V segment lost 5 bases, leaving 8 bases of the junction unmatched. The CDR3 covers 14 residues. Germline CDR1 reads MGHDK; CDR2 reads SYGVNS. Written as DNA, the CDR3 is TGTGCCAGCAGTTTAGGGGGCTCGAGTACTGAAGCTTTCTTT. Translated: CASSLGGSSTEAFF. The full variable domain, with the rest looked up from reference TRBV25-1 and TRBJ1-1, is EADIYQTPRYLVIGTGKKITLECSQTMGHDKMYWYQQDPGMELHLIHYSYGVNSTEKGDLSSESTVSRIRTEHFPLTLESARPSHTSQYLCASSLGGSSTEAFFGQGTRLTVV.

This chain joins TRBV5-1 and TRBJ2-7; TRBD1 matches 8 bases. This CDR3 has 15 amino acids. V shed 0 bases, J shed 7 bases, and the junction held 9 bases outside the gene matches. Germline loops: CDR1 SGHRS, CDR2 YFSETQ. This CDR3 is CASSLAGQVVWEQYF. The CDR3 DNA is TGCGCCAGCAGCTTGGCGGGACAGGTAGTGTGGGAGCAGTACTTC.

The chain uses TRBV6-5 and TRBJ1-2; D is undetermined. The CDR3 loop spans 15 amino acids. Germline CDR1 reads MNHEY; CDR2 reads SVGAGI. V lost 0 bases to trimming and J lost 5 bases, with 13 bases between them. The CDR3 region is CASSYSNAGDYGYTF. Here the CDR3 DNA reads TGTGCCAGCAGTTACTCGAACGCAGGCGATTATGGCTACACCTTC.

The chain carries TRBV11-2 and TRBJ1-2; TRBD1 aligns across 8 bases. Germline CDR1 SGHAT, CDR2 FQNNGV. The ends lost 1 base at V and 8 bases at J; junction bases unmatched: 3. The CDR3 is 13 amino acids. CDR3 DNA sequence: TGTGCCAGCAGCTTAGGGACAGGGTGGGGCTACACCTTC. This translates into CASSLGTGWGYTF.

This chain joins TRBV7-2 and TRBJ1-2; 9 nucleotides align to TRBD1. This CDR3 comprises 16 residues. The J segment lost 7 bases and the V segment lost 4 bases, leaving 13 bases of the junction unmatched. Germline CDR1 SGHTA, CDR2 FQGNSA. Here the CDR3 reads CASSYHGTGLSGGYTF. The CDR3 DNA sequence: TGTGCCAGCAGCTACCACGGGACAGGGCTGAGCGGTGGCTACACCTTC.

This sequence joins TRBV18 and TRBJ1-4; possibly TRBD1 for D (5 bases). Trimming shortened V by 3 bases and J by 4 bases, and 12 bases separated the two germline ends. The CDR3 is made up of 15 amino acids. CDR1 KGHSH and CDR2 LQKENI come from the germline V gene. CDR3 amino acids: CASSPVAGRNEKLFF. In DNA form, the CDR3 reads TGTGCCAGCTCACCGGTAGCAGGGCGTAATGAAAAACTGTTTTTT.

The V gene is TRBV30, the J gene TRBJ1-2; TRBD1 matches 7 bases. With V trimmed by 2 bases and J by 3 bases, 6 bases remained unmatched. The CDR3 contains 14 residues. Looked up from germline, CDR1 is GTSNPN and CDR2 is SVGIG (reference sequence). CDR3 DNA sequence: TGTGCCTGGAGTTGGGGGGACAGAGACTATGGCTACACCTTC. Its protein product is CAWSWGDRDYGYTF.